This T cell receptor (beta chain) is from a study of blood T cell repertoires in COVID-19. In the study overall: Samples taken during acute and convalescent COVID-19 were collected in the United States, Italy and Spain. The analysed material was cDNA or gDNA that came from T cells, B-cell-depleted T cells, or PBMCs.

V was pared by 2 bases and J by 0 bases, with 6 bases between. CDR3 length equals 13 residues. Germline assignment: CDR1 GTSNPN and CDR2 SVGIG (reference sequence). Authors' methods: For nucleated cells, counts were estimated from reference gene primer amplification. Clones were read by immunoSEQ multiplex PCR, and TCRdb kept only the in-frame ones, dropping some. V, J and clone size are those of that table, while D and trimming were read from the DNA. Of approximately 140,000 clones listed, roughly 89% are singletons. The TCR originated in a woman aged 45-65 years who had been exposed to COVID-19. The sample comprised PBMCs or T cells enriched from blood (not recorded which). The chain joins TRBV30 to TRBJ2-3; unclear D gene. The CDR3 sequence is CAWSLTSTDTQYF. The CDR3 bases are TGTGCCTGGAGTCTGACTAGCACAGATACGCAGTATTTT.